This T cell receptor (beta chain) was obtained from a study of cytomegalovirus exposure and HLA in healthy donors. Study-wide results and caveats: Only CMV serostatus was available as immune exposure information. A further, later analysis showed that HLA-associated TCR beta chains (compared with equally common others) were more clonally expanded. Later findings reportedly placed an Asian-associated ancestry cluster below the roughly 660-donor mean for N-insertions.

The CDR3 totals 16 residues. V gave up 2 bases and J gave up 3 bases, with 14 bases separating them. The germline CDR1 and CDR2 sequences are LGHNA and YNFKEQ. Notes on this clone: Its target is not known.

This PCR relied on a set of 60 Vbeta primers and 13 Jbeta primers. Generated by immunoSEQ multiplex PCR, the TCRdb table keeps only in-frame clones and is missing some. This sample yields roughly 38,000 clones, of which 76% are seen a single time; about 8% belongs to the top ten. The genes are TRBV4-2 and TRBJ1-3; D may be TRBD1 (5 bases). The sample was PBMCs. The clonotype comes from a woman between 25 and 40 years old in good health and CMV-seropositive. CDR3 protein: CASSQSTGVRGNTIYF. DNA for the CDR3: TGTGCCAGCAGCCAATCGACGGGGGTTCGTGGAAACACCATATATTTT.